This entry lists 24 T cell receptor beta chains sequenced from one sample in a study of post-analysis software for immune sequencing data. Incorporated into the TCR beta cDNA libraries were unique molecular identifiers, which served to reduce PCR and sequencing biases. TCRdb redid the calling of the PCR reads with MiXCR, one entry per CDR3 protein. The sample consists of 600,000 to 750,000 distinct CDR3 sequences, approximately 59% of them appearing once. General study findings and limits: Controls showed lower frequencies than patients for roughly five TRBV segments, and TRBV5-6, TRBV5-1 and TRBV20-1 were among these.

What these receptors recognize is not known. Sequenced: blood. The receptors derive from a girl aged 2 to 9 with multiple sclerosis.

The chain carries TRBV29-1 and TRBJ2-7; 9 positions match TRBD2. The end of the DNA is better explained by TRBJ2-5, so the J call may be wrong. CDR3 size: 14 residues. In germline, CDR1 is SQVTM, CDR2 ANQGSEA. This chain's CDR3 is CSGRLSGGQETQYF. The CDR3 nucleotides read TGCAGCGGTCGACTAAGCGGGGGGCAGGAGACCCAGTACTTC.

CDR3 bases: TGTGCCAGCAGCCCCGGAGGGACAGGGATCTATGGCTACACCTTC. Protein product: CASSPGGTGIYGYTF. The chain recombines TRBV7-2 with TRBJ1-2; the match to TRBD1 covers 9 bases. Trimming at V came to 5 bases and at J to 4 bases, leaving 8 bases not matched to a gene. This CDR3 spans 15 amino acids. CDR1 and CDR2 from the germline V gene are SGHTA and FQGNSA.

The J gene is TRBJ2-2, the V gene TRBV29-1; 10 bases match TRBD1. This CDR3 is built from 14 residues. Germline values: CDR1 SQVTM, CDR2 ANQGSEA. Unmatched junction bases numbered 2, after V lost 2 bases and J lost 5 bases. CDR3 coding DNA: TGCAGCGTTGAAAGGGACAGGGGAACCGGGGAGCTGTTTTTT. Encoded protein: CSVERDRGTGELFF.

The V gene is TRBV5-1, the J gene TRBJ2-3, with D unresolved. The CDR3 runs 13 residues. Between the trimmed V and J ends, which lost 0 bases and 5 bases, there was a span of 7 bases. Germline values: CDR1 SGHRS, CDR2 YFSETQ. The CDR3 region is CASSLEVRDTQYF. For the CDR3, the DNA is TGCGCCAGCAGCTTGGAGGTTCGAGATACGCAGTATTTT.

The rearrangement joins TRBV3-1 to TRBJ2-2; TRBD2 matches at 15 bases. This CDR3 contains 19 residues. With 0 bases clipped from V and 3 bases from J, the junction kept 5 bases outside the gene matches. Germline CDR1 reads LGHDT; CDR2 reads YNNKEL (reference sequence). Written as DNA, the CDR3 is TGTGCCAGCAGCCAAGAGAGGGGACTAGCGGGAGGTCACACCGGGGAGCTGTTTTTT. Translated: CASSQERGLAGGHTGELFF.

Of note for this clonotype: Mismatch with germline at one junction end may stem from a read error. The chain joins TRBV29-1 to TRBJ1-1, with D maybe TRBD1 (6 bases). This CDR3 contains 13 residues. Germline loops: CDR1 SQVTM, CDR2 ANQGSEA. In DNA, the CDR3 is TGCGGCGTTGACCGGGGGCCCAACACTGAAGCTTTCTTT. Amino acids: CGVDRGPNTEAFF. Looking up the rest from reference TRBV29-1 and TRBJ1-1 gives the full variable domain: SAVISQKPSRDICQRGTSLTIQCQVDSQVTMMFWYRQQPGQSLTLIATANQGSEATYESGFVIDKFPISRPNLTFSTLTVSNMSPEDSSIYLCGVDRGPNTEAFFGQGTRLTVV.

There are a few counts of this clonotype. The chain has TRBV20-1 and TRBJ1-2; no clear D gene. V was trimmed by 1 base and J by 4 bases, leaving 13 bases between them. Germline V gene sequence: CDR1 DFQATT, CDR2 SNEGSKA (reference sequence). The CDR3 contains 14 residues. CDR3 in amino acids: CSARVSGGSYGYTF. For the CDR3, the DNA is TGCAGTGCTAGAGTATCGGGAGGGAGCTATGGCTACACCTTC.

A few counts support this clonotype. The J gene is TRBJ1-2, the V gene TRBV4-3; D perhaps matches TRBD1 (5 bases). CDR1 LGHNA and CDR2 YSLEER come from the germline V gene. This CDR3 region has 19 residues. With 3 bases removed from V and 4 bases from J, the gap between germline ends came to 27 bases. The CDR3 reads CASSHEVRQRWRVSYGYTF. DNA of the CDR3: TGCGCCAGCAGCCACGAGGTTCGACAGAGGTGGAGGGTTAGCTATGGCTACACCTTC.

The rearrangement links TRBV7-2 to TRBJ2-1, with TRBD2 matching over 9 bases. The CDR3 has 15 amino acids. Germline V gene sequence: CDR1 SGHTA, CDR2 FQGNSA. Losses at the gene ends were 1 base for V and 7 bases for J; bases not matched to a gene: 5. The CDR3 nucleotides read TGTGCCAGCAGCTTAGGTAGCGGGAGTTGGAATGAGCAGTTCTTC. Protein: CASSLGSGSWNEQFF. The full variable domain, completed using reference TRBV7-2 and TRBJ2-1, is GAGVSQSPSNKVTEKGKDVELRCDPISGHTALYWYRQSLGQGLEFLIYFQGNSAPDKSGLPSDRFSAERTGGSVSTLTIQRTQQEDSAVYLCASSLGSGSWNEQFFGPGTRLTVL.

DNA of the CDR3: TGCAGCGTTGAAGACGGAGGACAGGGGGCCTACGAGCAGTACTTC. The encoded protein is CSVEDGGQGAYEQYF. V gene TRBV29-1 combines with J gene TRBJ2-7, with TRBD1 matching 10 bases. The ends lost 0 bases at V and 2 bases at J; junction bases unmatched: 4. The germline CDR1 and CDR2 sequences are SQVTM and ANQGSEA. This CDR3 has 15 amino acids.

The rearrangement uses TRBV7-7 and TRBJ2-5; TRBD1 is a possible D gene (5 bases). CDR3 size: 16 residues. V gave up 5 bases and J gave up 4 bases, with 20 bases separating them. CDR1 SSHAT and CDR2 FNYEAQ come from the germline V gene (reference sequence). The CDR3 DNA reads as TGTGCCAGCAGCCTTGGGGCAGGGCGCTCCTTAGAGACCCAGTACTTC. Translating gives CASSLGAGRSLETQYF. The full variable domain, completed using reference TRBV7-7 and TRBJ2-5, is GAGVSQSPRYKVTKRGQDVTLRCDPISSHATLYWYQQALGQGPEFLTYFNYEAQPDKSGLPSDRFSAERPEGSISTLTIQRTEQRDSAMYRCASSLGAGRSLETQYFGPGTRLLVL.

For the CDR3, the DNA is TGTGCCAGCAGTTTCCAGTTCTCTAGCACAGATACGCAGTATTTT. It encodes CASSFQFSSTDTQYF. This chain joins TRBV28 and TRBJ2-3, with unresolved D. The CDR3 consists of 15 residues. Germline V gene sequence: CDR1 MDHEN, CDR2 SYDVKM. V was trimmed by 3 bases and J by 0 bases, leaving 10 bases between them.

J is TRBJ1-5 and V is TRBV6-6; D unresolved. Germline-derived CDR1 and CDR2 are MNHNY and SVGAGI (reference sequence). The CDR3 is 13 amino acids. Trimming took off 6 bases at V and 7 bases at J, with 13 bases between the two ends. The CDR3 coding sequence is TGTGCCAGCAGCTCGGGCGGGCCCCAGCCCCAGCATTTT. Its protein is CASSSGGPQPQHF.

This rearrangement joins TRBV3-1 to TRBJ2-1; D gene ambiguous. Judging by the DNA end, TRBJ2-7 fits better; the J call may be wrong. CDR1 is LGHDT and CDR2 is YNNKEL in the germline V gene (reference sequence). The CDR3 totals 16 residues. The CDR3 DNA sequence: TGTGCCAGCAGACCCGGACGGATTAGCTCCTACAATGAGCAGTACTTC. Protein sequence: CASRPGRISSYNEQYF.

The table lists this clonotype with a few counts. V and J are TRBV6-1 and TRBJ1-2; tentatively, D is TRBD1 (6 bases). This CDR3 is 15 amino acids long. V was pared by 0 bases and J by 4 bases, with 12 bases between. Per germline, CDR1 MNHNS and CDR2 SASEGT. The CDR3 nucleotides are TGTGCCAGCAGTGAAGCCTCCGGGGGCGGCTATGGCTACACCTTC. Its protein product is CASSEASGGGYGYTF.

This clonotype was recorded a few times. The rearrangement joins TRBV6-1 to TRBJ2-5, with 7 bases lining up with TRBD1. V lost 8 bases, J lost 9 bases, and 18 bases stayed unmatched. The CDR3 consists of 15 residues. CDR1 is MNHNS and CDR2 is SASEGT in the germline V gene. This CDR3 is CASGPFRGGPLPQYF. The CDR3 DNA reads TGTGCCAGCGGGCCGTTTAGAGGGGGCCCACTCCCCCAGTACTTC.

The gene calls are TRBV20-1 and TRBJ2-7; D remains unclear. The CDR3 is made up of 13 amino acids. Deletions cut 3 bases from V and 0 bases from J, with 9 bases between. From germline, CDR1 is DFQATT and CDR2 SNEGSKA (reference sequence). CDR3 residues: CSAREKSSYEQYF. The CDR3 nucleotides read TGCAGTGCTAGGGAGAAGAGCTCCTACGAGCAGTACTTC.

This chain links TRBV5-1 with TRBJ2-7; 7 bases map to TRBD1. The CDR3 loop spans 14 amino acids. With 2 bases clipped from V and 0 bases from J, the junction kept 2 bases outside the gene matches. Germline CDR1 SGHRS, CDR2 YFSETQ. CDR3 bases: TGCGCCAGCAGCTTTGGACAGGCCTCCTACGAGCAGTACTTC. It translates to CASSFGQASYEQYF.

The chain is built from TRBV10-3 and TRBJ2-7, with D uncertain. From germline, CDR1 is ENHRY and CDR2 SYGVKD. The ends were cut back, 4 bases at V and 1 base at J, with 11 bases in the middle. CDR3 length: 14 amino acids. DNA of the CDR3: TGTGCCATCAGTGGCGCCACGCATTCCTACGAGCAGTACTTC. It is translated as CAISGATHSYEQYF.

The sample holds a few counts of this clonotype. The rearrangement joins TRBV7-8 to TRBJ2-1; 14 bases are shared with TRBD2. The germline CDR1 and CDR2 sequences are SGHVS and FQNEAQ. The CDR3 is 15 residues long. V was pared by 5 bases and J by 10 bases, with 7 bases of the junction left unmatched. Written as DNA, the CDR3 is TGTGCCAGCAGCAAGACTAGCGGGAGGGCGGGGGAGCAGTTCTTC. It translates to CASSKTSGRAGEQFF.

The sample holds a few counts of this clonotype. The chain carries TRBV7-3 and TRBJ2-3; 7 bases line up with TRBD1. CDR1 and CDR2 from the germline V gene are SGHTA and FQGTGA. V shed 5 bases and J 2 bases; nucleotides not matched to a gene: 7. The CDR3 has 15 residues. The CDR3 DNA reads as TGTGCCAGCAGCCCAGGGGACAGACCCACAGATACGCAGTATTTT. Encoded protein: CASSPGDRPTDTQYF.

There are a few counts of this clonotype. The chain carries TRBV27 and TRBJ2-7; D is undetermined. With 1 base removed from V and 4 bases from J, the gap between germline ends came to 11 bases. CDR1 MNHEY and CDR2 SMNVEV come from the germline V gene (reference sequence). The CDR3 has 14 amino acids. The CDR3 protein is CASSLFAAAYEQYF. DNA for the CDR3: TGTGCCAGCAGTTTATTCGCCGCCGCGTACGAGCAGTACTTC.

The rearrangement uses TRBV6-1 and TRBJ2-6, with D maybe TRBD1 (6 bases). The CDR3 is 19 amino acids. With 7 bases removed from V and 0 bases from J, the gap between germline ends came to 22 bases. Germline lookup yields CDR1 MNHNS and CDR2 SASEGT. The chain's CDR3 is CASTLRPGTDSSGANVLTF. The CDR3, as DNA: TGTGCCAGCACTCTCCGACCCGGGACGGACAGCTCTGGGGCCAACGTCCTGACTTTC.

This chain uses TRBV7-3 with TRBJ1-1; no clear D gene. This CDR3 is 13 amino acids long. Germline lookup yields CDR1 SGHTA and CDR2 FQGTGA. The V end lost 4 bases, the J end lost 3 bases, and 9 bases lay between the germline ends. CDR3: CASSSTGHTEAFF. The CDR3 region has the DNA TGTGCCAGCAGCTCGACCGGACACACTGAAGCTTTCTTT.